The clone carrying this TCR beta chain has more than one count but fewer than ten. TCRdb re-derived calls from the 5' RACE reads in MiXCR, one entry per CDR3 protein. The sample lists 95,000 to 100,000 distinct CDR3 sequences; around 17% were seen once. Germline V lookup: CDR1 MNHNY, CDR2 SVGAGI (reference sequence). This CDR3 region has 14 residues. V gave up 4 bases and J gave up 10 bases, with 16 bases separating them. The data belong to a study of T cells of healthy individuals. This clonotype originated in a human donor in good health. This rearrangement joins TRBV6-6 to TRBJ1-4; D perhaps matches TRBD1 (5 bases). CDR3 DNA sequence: TGTGCCAGCAGTTCGGAAGGGGACCTCGGAAAACTGTTTTTT. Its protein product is CASSSEGDLGKLFF.